This entry lists 32 T cell receptor beta chains sequenced from one sample in a study of cytomegalovirus exposure and HLA in healthy donors. It was with 60 Vbeta and 13 Jbeta primers that the PCR ran. Sequencing was performed with immunoSEQ multiplex PCR; in TCRdb, only in-frame clones are kept and a portion is missing. The table lists about 210,000 clones, about four fifths of them singletons. The source material was PBMCs. The receptors stem from a woman aged 50 to 60 in good health and CMV-seropositive.

The chain recombines TRBV20-1 with TRBJ1-1; D is possibly TRBD1 (6 bases). Germline lookup yields CDR1 DFQATT and CDR2 SNEGSKA (reference sequence). Trimming removed 3 bases at V and 10 bases at J, with 6 bases between. The CDR3 has 9 residues. The CDR3 DNA follows: TGCAGTGCTAGGACAGGAGCTTTCTTT. Translation: CSARTGAFF.

CDR3 sequence (DNA): TGTGCCAGCAGAGGACAGGGGGTTCTAGGCAATCAGCCCCAGCATTTT. Protein product: CASRGQGVLGNQPQHF. J is TRBJ1-5 and V is TRBV2, with 10 bases fitting TRBD1. The ends lost 6 bases at V and 2 bases at J; junction bases unmatched: 7. The length of the CDR3 is 16 residues. Germline loops: CDR1 SNHLY, CDR2 FYNNEI. Full variable domain (missing parts from reference TRBV2 and TRBJ1-5): EPEVTQTPSHQVTQMGQEVILRCVPISNHLYFYWYRQILGQKVEFLVSFYNNEISEKSEIFDDQFSVERPDGSNFTLKIRSTKLEDSAMYFCASRGQGVLGNQPQHFGDGTRLSIL.

The chain has TRBV7-2 and TRBJ2-1; TRBD2 aligns across 8 bases. The CDR3 spans 14 residues. The V gene's germline CDR1 is SGHTA and CDR2 FQGNSA. The V and J ends lost 4 bases and 3 bases, in that order; junction bases with no gene match: 2. The CDR3, as DNA: TGTGCCAGCAGCTCCCTAGCGGGCTACAATGAGCAGTTCTTC. Amino acids: CASSSLAGYNEQFF.

This chain joins TRBV19 and TRBJ1-4, with 9 bases that match TRBD1. The CDR3 contains 14 residues. V shed 3 bases, J shed 8 bases, and the junction held 4 bases outside the gene matches. Germline V gene lookup returns CDR1 LNHDA and CDR2 SQIVND (reference sequence). This CDR3 reads CASSIGTGGEKLFF. The CDR3 coding sequence is TGTGCCAGTAGTATCGGCACAGGGGGCGAAAAACTGTTTTTT.

The V call is TRBV5-1, the J call TRBJ2-5; 12 bases are a match to TRBD2. The J call could be wrong; TRBJ2-7 is a better fit for the DNA end. CDR3 length: 15 amino acids. Germline V CDR1 and CDR2: SGHRS, YFSETQ. The CDR3 here is CASSLTSGGSYEQYF. The CDR3 nucleotides read TGCGCCAGCAGCTTGACTAGCGGGGGGTCTTACGAGCAGTACTTC.

The CDR3 sequence: CASGLAGGRETQYF. In nucleotides, the CDR3 is TGTGCTAGTGGCTTAGCGGGGGGGCGAGAGACCCAGTACTTC. V is TRBV12-5 and J is TRBJ2-5, with 11 bases that match TRBD2. The CDR3 runs 14 residues. Germline V gene data show CDR1 as LGHNT and CDR2 as FRNRAP. After removal of 6 bases from V and 4 bases from J, the junction contained 4 bases not matched to a gene.

This sequence joins TRBV19 and TRBJ2-7; the match to TRBD1 covers 9 bases. V lost 3 bases, J lost 0 bases, and 6 bases stayed unmatched. Germline CDR1 reads LNHDA; CDR2 reads SQIVND (reference sequence). The CDR3 is made up of 16 amino acids. As DNA, the CDR3 is TGTGCCAGTAGTATCGCAAGGGGACAGGGCTCCTACGAGCAGTACTTC. Its translation is CASSIARGQGSYEQYF.

This clone was counted once. Other DNA sequences in the sample encode the same CDR3. The V call is TRBV5-1, the J call TRBJ2-3, with TRBD2 identical over 8 bases. Germline values: CDR1 SGHRS, CDR2 YFSETQ. J gave up 4 bases and V 7 bases, and 11 bases lay outside the gene matches. CDR3 size: 15 residues. The CDR3 protein is CASGALAGGPDTQYF. The CDR3 DNA reads TGCGCCAGCGGGGCCTTGGCGGGGGGCCCAGATACGCAGTATTTT.

The chain joins TRBV11-3 to TRBJ2-7; D is ambiguous. The CDR3 is 13 residues long. Germline CDR1 SGHNT, CDR2 YENEEA. V lost 0 bases and J lost 1, with 4 bases in between. Here the CDR3 reads CASSLDRSYEQYF. The CDR3 DNA reads as TGTGCCAGCAGCTTAGATCGGTCCTACGAGCAGTACTTC.

The V gene is TRBV13, the J gene TRBJ2-3; TRBD2 is a possible D gene (6 bases). The CDR3 has 15 residues. The V end was cut by 1 base, the J end by 8 bases, with 16 bases between. Germline V CDR1 and CDR2: PRHDT, FYEKMQ (reference sequence). The CDR3 region is CASSLDLAGAGTQYF. CDR3 nucleotide sequence: TGTGCCAGCAGCTTAGACCTTGCCGGAGCGGGTACGCAGTATTTT.

The genes are TRBV5-4 and TRBJ2-5; 13 bases line up with TRBD2. Trimming took 4 bases from V and 5 from J; bases not matched to a gene: 2. CDR1 and CDR2 from the germline V gene are SGHNT and YYREEE (reference sequence). The CDR3 totals 14 residues. The CDR3, as DNA: TGTGCCAGCAGCGGGACTAGCGGGGCGGAGACCCAGTACTTC. Translated, it gives CASSGTSGAETQYF.

The rearrangement uses TRBV5-1 and TRBJ1-4; 8 nucleotides line up with TRBD1. V shed 1 base, J shed 9 bases, and the junction held 5 bases outside the gene matches. Germline CDR1 and CDR2: SGHRS and YFSETQ. CDR3 length: 14 amino acids. DNA of the CDR3: TGCGCCAGCAGCTTGACGACAGGGGCCAAAAAACTGTTTTTT. Its translation: CASSLTTGAKKLFF. The variable domain in full, completed from reference TRBV5-1 and TRBJ1-4, reads KAGVTQTPRYLIKTRGQQVTLSCSPISGHRSVSWYQQTPGQGLQFLFEYFSETQRNKGNFPGRFSGRQFSNSRSEMNVSTLELGDSALYLCASSLTTGAKKLFFGSGTQLSVL.

The chain is built from TRBV6-5 and TRBJ2-2; D not certain. The CDR3 is 13 amino acids. Per the germline V gene, CDR1 is MNHEY and CDR2 is SVGAGI. V gave up 4 bases and J gave up 6 bases, with 9 bases separating them. The CDR3 here is CASSSQWAGELFF. The CDR3 DNA follows: TGTGCCAGCAGTTCACAGTGGGCCGGGGAGCTGTTTTTT.

V and J are TRBV2 and TRBJ2-7, with TRBD2 matching over 8 bases. The trim removed 6 bases at V and 6 bases at J, leaving 16 bases unmatched. This CDR3 comprises 16 residues. Germline-derived CDR1 and CDR2 are SNHLY and FYNNEI. The CDR3 sequence is CASRGRGLAGLFEQYF. CDR3 DNA sequence: TGTGCCAGCAGGGGTAGAGGACTAGCCGGCTTGTTCGAGCAGTACTTC.

The V gene is TRBV5-1, the J gene TRBJ2-2, with TRBD1 matching over 8 bases. Germline assignment: CDR1 SGHRS and CDR2 YFSETQ. V was pared by 4 bases and J by 5 bases, with 10 bases of the junction left unmatched. CDR3 length equals 16 residues. CDR3 loop: CASSLKDRARTGELFF. The CDR3 DNA sequence: TGCGCCAGCAGCCTGAAGGACAGGGCGAGAACCGGGGAGCTGTTTTTT.

The gene calls are TRBV19 and TRBJ1-2, with 7 bases fitting TRBD1. The CDR3 loop spans 17 amino acids. V was clipped by 2 bases and J by 4 bases; unmatched bases: 13. Germline V gene lookup returns CDR1 LNHDA and CDR2 SQIVND (reference sequence). The CDR3 DNA reads TGTGCCAGTAGTATACCGCCCAGGGGGAGCGCCTTCTATGGCTACACCTTC. This translates into CASSIPPRGSAFYGYTF.

The V gene is TRBV5-8, the J gene TRBJ2-5, with 7 bases matching TRBD2. Germline CDR1 and CDR2: SGHTS and YDEGEE. This CDR3 is 16 amino acids long. Trimming removed 4 bases from V and 1 base from J; junction bases left unmatched: 10. The CDR3 DNA follows: TGTGCCAGCAGCCCGGGACGGGGGGTGGTCCAAGAGACCCAGTACTTC. As protein: CASSPGRGVVQETQYF.

V gene TRBV5-4 combines with J gene TRBJ2-3; 14 bases are shared with TRBD2. From germline, CDR1 is SGHNT and CDR2 YYREEE (reference sequence). The V gene end was trimmed by 1 base and the J gene end by 6 bases; junction bases not matched to a gene: 7. This CDR3 is 17 amino acids long. This chain's CDR3 is CASSLTWGLAGEDTQYF. The CDR3 DNA sequence: TGTGCCAGCAGCTTGACCTGGGGACTAGCGGGGGAGGATACGCAGTATTTT.

V and J are TRBV5-1 and TRBJ2-5, with 10 positions matching TRBD1. The germline V gene has CDR1 SGHRS and CDR2 YFSETQ. This CDR3 region has 15 residues. After removal of 3 bases from V and 5 bases from J, the junction contained 7 bases not matched to a gene. The CDR3 sequence: CASSSKTGGTETQYF. The CDR3 nucleotides are TGCGCCAGCAGCTCTAAGACAGGGGGCACGGAGACCCAGTACTTC. The full variable domain, completed using reference TRBV5-1 and TRBJ2-5, is KAGVTQTPRYLIKTRGQQVTLSCSPISGHRSVSWYQQTPGQGLQFLFEYFSETQRNKGNFPGRFSGRQFSNSRSEMNVSTLELGDSALYLCASSSKTGGTETQYFGPGTRLLVL.

This clone was recorded once. The chain has TRBV28 and TRBJ1-2; possible D gene TRBD1, 6 bases. In germline, CDR1 is MDHEN, CDR2 SYDVKM. This CDR3 is built from 16 residues. Between the trimmed V and J ends, which lost 2 bases and 4 bases, there was a span of 17 bases. The CDR3 DNA sequence: TGTGCCAGCAGTTTACCACCCTGGGGGCAGAGCTATGGCTACACCTTC. It yields the protein CASSLPPWGQSYGYTF.

This clone has only one observation. The chain carries TRBV30 and TRBJ2-3, with 7 bases fitting TRBD2. The germline gives CDR1 GTSNPN, CDR2 SVGIG (reference sequence). This CDR3 contains 16 residues. The V and J ends lost 0 bases and 3 bases, in that order; junction bases with no gene match: 9. CDR3: CAWSVLGGGGTDTQYF. CDR3 DNA sequence: TGTGCCTGGAGTGTACTGGGTGGGGGGGGAACAGATACGCAGTATTTT. The full variable domain, completed using reference TRBV30 and TRBJ2-3, is SQTIHQWPATLVQPVGSPLSLECTVEGTSNPNLYWYRQAAGRGLQLLFYSVGIGQISSEVPQNLSASRPQDRQFILSSKKLLLSDSGFYLCAWSVLGGGGTDTQYFGPGTRLTVL.

This clone was found a few times. V usage is TRBV18 and J usage is TRBJ2-5; 12 nucleotides agree with TRBD2. Germline trimming cut 3 bases from V and 7 bases from J; bases unmatched to any gene: 9. This CDR3 is built from 16 residues. Germline V lookup: CDR1 KGHSH, CDR2 LQKENI. CDR3 amino acids: CASSPLRLAGVVTQYF. The CDR3, as DNA: TGTGCCAGCTCACCGCTAAGACTAGCGGGGGTAGTGACCCAGTACTTC.

The chain employs TRBV29-1 and TRBJ1-2, with 7 bases that match TRBD1. Germline V gene sequence: CDR1 SQVTM, CDR2 ANQGSEA. After removal of 3 bases from V and 2 bases from J, the junction contained 6 bases not matched to a gene. The CDR3 is made up of 14 amino acids. Here the CDR3 reads CSVESLGQNYGYTF. CDR3 DNA: TGCAGCGTTGAGAGTTTGGGACAGAACTATGGCTACACCTTC.

This clone has a single count. The V gene is TRBV27, the J gene TRBJ2-7; 10 nucleotides agree with TRBD1. The V gene end was trimmed by 3 bases and the J gene end by 3 bases; junction bases not matched to a gene: 5. Germline values: CDR1 MNHEY, CDR2 SMNVEV (reference sequence). This CDR3 comprises 15 residues. The CDR3 protein is CASSLGQGTIYEQYF. CDR3 coding DNA: TGTGCCAGCAGTTTGGGACAGGGGACTATCTACGAGCAGTACTTC.

The table lists this clone with a few counts. The chain recombines TRBV6-5 with TRBJ1-1; D ambiguous. The CDR3 contains 14 residues. Germline values: CDR1 MNHEY, CDR2 SVGAGI. Trimming took 11 bases from V and 3 from J, leaving 19 bases between them. Here the CDR3 DNA reads TGTGCCTCCTCTCGTTTGCACTTCGACACTGAAGCTTTCTTT. It translates to CASSRLHFDTEAFF.

This sequence joins TRBV9 and TRBJ1-3; D not certain. CDR1 and CDR2 from the germline V gene are SGDLS and YYNGEE. Between the trimmed V and J ends, which lost 1 base and 0 bases, there was a span of 11 bases. This CDR3 has 16 amino acids. The CDR3 DNA is TGTGCCAGCAGCGTAAGTCAGGCGATCTCTGGAAACACCATATATTTT. It specifies CASSVSQAISGNTIYF.

The sample holds a few counts of this clone. This rearrangement joins TRBV4-1 to TRBJ1-1; the D gene is possibly TRBD1 (5 bases). Germline CDR1 and CDR2: MGHRA and YSYEKL. V gave up 1 base and J gave up 7 bases, with 22 bases separating them. The CDR3 length is 17 residues. CDR3 region: CASSQAGAEPSRREAFF. The DNA of the CDR3 is TGCGCCAGCAGCCAAGCTGGGGCGGAACCCAGCAGGCGTGAAGCTTTCTTT.

The chain uses TRBV2 and TRBJ1-1; a weak D match, TRBD1 (5 bases). Trimming shortened V by 8 bases and J by 5 bases, and 12 bases separated the two germline ends. The germline V gene encodes CDR1 SNHLY and CDR2 FYNNEI. This CDR3 is built from 12 residues. CDR3: CASSPGGTEAFF. CDR3 nucleotide sequence: TGTGCCAGCTCCCCGGGGGGGACTGAAGCTTTCTTT.

The chain carries TRBV6-5 and TRBJ1-4; TRBD1 might be the D (6 bases). Per germline, CDR1 MNHEY and CDR2 SVGAGI. V gave up 2 bases and J gave up 4 bases, with 14 bases separating them. The CDR3 runs 16 residues. The CDR3 sequence: CASSYHTGTHNEKLFF. The DNA for the CDR3 is TGTGCCAGCAGTTACCACACCGGGACACATAATGAAAAACTGTTTTTT.

The genes are TRBV9 and TRBJ2-1, with D perhaps TRBD1 (6 bases). The V end lost 0 bases, the J end lost 7 bases, and 14 bases lay between the germline ends. Germline V gene data show CDR1 as SGDLS and CDR2 as YYNGEE. The CDR3 sequence is 15 residues long. CDR3 in amino acids: CASSVDRAVDNEQFF. DNA of the CDR3: TGTGCCAGCAGCGTAGACAGGGCGGTCGATAATGAGCAGTTCTTC.

Written as DNA, the CDR3 is TGCAGCGCAATGGGACAGACCTACGAGCAGTACTTC. Translated: CSAMGQTYEQYF. This rearrangement joins TRBV29-1 to TRBJ2-7; 7 nucleotides match TRBD1. The CDR3 is 12 amino acids. The V gene's germline CDR1 is SQVTM and CDR2 ANQGSEA. The junction had 5 bases not matched to a gene; V was cut back by 7 bases and J by 2 bases.

CDR3 in amino acids: CASSPDRAGYGYTF. In DNA form, the CDR3 reads TGCGCCAGCAGCCCCGACAGGGCGGGGTATGGCTACACCTTC. This chain links TRBV5-1 with TRBJ1-2, with 7 bases matching TRBD1. CDR1 SGHRS and CDR2 YFSETQ come from the germline V gene. The CDR3 covers 14 residues. J gave up 5 bases and V 4 bases, and 8 bases lay outside the gene matches.